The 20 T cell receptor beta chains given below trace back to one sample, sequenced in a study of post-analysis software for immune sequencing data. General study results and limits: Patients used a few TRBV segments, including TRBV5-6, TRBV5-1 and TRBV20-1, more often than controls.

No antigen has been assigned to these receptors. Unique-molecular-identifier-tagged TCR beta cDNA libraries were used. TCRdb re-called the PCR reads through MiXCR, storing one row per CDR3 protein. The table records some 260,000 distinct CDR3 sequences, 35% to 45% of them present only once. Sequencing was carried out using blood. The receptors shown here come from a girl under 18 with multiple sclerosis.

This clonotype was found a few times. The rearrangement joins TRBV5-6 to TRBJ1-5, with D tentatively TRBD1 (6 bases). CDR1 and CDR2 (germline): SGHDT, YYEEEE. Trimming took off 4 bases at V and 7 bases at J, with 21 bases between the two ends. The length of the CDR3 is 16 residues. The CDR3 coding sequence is TGTGCCAGCAGCGTGGGCGGACAGCCGGGACCCCAGCCCCAGCATTTT. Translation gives CASSVGGQPGPQPQHF.

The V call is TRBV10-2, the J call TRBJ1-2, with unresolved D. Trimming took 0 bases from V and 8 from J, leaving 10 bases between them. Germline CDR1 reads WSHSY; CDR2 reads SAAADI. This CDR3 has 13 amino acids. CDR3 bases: TGCGCCAGCAGTGAGTCATCCCCCCCCGGCTACACCTTC. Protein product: CASSESSPPGYTF.

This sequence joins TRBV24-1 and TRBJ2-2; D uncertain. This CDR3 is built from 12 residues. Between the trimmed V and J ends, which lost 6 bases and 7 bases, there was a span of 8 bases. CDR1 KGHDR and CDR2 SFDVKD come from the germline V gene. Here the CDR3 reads CATSNQYGELFF. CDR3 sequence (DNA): TGTGCCACCAGTAACCAGTACGGGGAGCTGTTTTTT.

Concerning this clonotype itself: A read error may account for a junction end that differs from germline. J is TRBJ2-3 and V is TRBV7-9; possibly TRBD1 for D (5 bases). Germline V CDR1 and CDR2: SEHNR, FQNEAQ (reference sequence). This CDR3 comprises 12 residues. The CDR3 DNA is TGTGCCAACAGCTTAGGGGCAGATACGCAGTATTTT. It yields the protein CANSLGADTQYF.

For the CDR3, the DNA is TGTGCCAGCAGGAATAGACGGACCTCTGGGGCCAACGTCCTGACTTTC. Translated, it gives CASRNRRTSGANVLTF. V usage is TRBV6-6 and J usage is TRBJ2-6; D ambiguous. This CDR3 comprises 16 residues. The V end was cut by 6 bases, the J end by 0 bases, with 12 bases between. Germline CDR1 is MNHNY and CDR2 is SVGAGI (reference sequence).

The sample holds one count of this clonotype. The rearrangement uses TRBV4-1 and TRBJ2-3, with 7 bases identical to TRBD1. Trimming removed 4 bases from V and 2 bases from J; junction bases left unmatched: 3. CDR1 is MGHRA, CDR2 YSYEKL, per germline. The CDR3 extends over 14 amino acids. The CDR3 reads CASSRGTVTDTQYF. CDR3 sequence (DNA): TGCGCCAGCAGCCGTGGGACAGTCACAGATACGCAGTATTTT.

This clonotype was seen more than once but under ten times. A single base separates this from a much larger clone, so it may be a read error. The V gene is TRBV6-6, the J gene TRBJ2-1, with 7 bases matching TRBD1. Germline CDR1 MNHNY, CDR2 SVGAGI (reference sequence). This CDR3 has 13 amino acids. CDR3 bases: TGTACCAGCAGTTACTCGACAGGGCCGGAGCAGTTCTTC. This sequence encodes CTSSYSTGPEQFF.

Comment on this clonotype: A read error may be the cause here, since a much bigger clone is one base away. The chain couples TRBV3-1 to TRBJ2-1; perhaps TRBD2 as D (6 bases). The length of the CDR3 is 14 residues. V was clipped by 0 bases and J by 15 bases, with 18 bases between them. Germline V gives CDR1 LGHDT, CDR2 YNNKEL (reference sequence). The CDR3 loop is CASSQDREGGLGFF. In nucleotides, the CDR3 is TGTGCCAGCAGCCAAGATCGAGAGGGAGGACTTGGGTTCTTC.

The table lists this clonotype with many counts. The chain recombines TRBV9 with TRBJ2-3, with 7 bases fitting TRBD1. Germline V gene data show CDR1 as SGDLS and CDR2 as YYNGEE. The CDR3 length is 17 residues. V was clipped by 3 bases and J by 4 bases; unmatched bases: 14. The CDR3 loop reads CASSGITQGDSADTQYF. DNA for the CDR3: TGTGCCAGCAGCGGAATTACGCAGGGGGACAGCGCAGATACGCAGTATTTT.

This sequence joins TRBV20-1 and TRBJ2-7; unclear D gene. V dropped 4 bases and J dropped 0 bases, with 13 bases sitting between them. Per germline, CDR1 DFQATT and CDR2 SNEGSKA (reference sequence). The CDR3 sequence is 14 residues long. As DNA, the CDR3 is TGCAGTGCTAATGAAGACGGATCCTCCTACGAGCAGTACTTC. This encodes CSANEDGSSYEQYF.

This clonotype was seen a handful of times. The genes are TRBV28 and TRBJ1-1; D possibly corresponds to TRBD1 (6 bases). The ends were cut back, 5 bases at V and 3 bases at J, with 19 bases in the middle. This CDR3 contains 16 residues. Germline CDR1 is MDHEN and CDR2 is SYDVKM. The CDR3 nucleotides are TGTGCCAGCAGTGACGGACAGAGACCGGCGGACACTGAAGCTTTCTTT. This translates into CASSDGQRPADTEAFF.

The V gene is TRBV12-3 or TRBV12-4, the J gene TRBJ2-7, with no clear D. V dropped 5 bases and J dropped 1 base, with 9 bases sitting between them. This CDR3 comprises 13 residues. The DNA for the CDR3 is TGTGCCAGCAGTCTAGGATTTTCCTACGAGCAGTACTTC. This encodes CASSLGFSYEQYF.

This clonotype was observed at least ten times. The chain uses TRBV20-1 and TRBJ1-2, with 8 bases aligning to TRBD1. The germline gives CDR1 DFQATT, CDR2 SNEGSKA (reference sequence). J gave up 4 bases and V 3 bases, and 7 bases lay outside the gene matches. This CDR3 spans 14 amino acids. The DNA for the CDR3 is TGCAGTGCTAGCCTAGACAGGGGAAGCTATGGCTACACCTTC. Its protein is CSASLDRGSYGYTF.

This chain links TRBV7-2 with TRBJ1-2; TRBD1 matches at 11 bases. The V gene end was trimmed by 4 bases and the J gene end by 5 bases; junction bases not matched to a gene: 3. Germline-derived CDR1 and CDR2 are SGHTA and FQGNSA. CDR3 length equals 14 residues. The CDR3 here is CASSSDRGPYGYTF. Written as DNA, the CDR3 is TGTGCCAGCAGCTCGGACAGGGGGCCTTATGGCTACACCTTC.

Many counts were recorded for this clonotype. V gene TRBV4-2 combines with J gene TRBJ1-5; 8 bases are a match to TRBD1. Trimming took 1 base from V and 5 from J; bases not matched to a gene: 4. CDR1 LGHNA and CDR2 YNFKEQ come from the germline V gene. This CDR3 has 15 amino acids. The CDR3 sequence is CASSQGTGKHQPQHF. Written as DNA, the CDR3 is TGTGCCAGCAGCCAAGGGACAGGGAAGCATCAGCCCCAGCATTTT.

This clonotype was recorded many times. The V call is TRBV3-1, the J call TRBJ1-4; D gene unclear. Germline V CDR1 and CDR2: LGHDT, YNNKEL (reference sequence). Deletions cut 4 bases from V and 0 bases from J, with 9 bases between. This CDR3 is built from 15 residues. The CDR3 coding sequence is TGTGCCAGCAGCCGGGTCGGGTCAACTAATGAAAAACTGTTTTTT. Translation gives CASSRVGSTNEKLFF. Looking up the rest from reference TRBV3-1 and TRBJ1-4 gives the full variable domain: DTAVSQTPKYLVTQMGNDKSIKCEQNLGHDTMYWYKQDSKKFLKIMFSYNNKELIINETVPNRFSPKSPDKAHLNLHINSLELGDSAVYFCASSRVGSTNEKLFFGSGTQLSVL.

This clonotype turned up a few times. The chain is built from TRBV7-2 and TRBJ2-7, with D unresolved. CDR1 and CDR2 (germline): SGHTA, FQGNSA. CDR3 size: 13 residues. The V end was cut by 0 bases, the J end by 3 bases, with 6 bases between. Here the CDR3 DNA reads TGTGCCAGCAGCTTAGCGGGCGACTACGAGCAGTACTTC. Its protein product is CASSLAGDYEQYF.

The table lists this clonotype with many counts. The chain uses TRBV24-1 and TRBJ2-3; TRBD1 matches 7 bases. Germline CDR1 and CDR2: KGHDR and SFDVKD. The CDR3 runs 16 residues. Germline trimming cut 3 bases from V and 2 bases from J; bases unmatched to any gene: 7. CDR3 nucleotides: TGTGCCACCAGTGATCGGGTGGGACAGCCCACAGATACGCAGTATTTT. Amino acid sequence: CATSDRVGQPTDTQYF.

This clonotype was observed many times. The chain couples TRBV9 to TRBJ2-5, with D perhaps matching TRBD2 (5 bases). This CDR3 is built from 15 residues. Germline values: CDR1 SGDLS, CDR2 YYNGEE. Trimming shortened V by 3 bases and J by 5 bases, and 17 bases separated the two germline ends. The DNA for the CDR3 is TGTGCCAGCAGCGGGAGGCCAAGACATTCGGAGACCCAGTACTTC. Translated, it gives CASSGRPRHSETQYF. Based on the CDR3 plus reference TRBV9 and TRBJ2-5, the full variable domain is DSGVTQTPKHLITATGQRVTLRCSPRSGDLSVYWYQQSLDQGLQFLIQYYNGEERAKGNILERFSAQQFPDLHSELNLSSLELGDSALYFCASSGRPRHSETQYFGPGTRLLVL.

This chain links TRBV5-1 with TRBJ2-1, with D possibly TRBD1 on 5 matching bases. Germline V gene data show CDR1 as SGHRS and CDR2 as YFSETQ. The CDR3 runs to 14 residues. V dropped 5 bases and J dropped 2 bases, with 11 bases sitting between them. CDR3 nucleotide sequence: TGCGCCAGCAGTGCCCAAGGGGCCTACAATGAGCAGTTCTTC. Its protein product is CASSAQGAYNEQFF.